The present T cell receptor beta chain was sequenced within a study of T cells in women clearing cervical HPV infection (dated by TCRdb to the late 2010s). The study in broad terms: Cases were 20 to 25 women with histologically confirmed HPV16-related CIN3 or worse, including 2 invasive cancers. Five blinded duplicates per group were added as quality controls, giving about 60 samples: some 50 participants and approximately ten replicates. Cases had a median age of around 34 years compared with 37 to 45 for controls, and baseline characteristics showed no significant differences between the groups. Blood from cases was drawn at the visit where the lesion was first identified, while blood from controls was drawn once the infection was no longer detected. Controls were around 25 women whose single incident HPV16 infection cleared within 12 months without precancer or cancer developing. In the parent cohort, more than 8,500 women aged 18 or older were enrolled in Guanacaste, Costa Rica, during about 1992 to 1994 and then followed for less than 8 years. Since HLA typing was available for only a few women, HLA type could not be ruled out as a confounder. Nested within Costa Rica's Guanacaste HPV Natural History Study, an exploratory proof-of-principle case-control study compared TCR repertoires across cervical HPV16 outcomes. For cases, a median interval of nearly 150 days, with an interquartile range of roughly 80 to 210 days, was observed between lesion detection and blood sampling. Cases and controls were matched on age within five years and on year of sample collection.

The full study reports these points: TRBV6-7 relative abundance was lower in cases than in controls (around 0.11% versus 0.15%; Bonferroni P = 0.0008). By combining richness with V gene abundances, random forest classifiers separated cases from controls with an estimated AUC of just over 0.8. The cross-sectional design could not show whether associations preceded infection or resulted from it; effector/memory subsets and HPV-specific T cells were not isolated. Because the number of T cells per sample was unknown, the richness differences could reflect varying T-cell content rather than repertoire biology. Significantly higher TCR repertoire richness was observed in CIN3+ cases than in controls across sequencing depths, whereas no difference in evenness was found.

Every participant had a single incident cervical HPV16 infection, and prevalent HPV16 infections were excluded. Cervical HPV DNA was detected with MY09/MY11 PCR, and genotyping was done by dot-blot hybridization. Roughly 15 mL of heparinized blood were centrifuged, and the buffy coat was split into aliquots, frozen at -30 degrees C, and then kept at -80 degrees C. QIAGEN kits were used to extract genomic DNA from buffy coat specimens. Using the immunoSEQ assay, multiplex PCR amplified TCR beta CDR3 regions from an average of approximately 1,200 ng of genomic DNA per sample. Primer bias was corrected in the assay by using a complete synthetic TCR repertoire to establish an amplification baseline. The amplicons were sequenced using the Illumina platform. In the original analysis: Sequences were error-corrected by clustering with frequency ratios and a modified nearest-neighbor algorithm and were then analyzed in the immunoSEQ Analyzer with IMGT gene definitions. At each rarefaction depth, TCR richness and evenness were averaged across 20 rarefaction repeats, and samples with fewer sequences than that depth were excluded. Wilcoxon rank sum tests with FDR correction were used to compare relative abundances of V, D and J genes between the groups. For the blinded duplicates, the intraclass correlation was over 95% for TCR richness and averaged about 76% across some 66 gene segments. TCRdb carries this immuneACCESS record with in-frame sequences only. Its versions omit some clonotypes, under half of them owing to an unresolved V gene in the studies checked, with the rest unexplained. From that table come the V and J calls and clone size; the DNA was used to work out D and trimming. This sample's table carries about 16,000 clones. The ten largest clones capture roughly 10% of the sample.

As for this clone: There is no known antigen for this receptor. The read halts 3 residues ahead of the CDR3 end, with the missing end drawn from the germline J gene.

CDR3 length: 16 amino acids, cysteine to phenylalanine. The CDR3 was read in part: 39 bases, with the frame set at base 1. V and J are trimmed by 3 bases and 1 base, and the gene matches miss 9 bases of the junction. Based on the germline V gene, the CDR1 and CDR2 sequences are SQVTM and ANQGSEA. This clonotype was sampled from a woman between 18 and 70 years old with a cervical HPV16 infection that either progressed to CIN3+ or cleared (not recorded which). The chain uses TRBV29-1 and TRBJ2-1, and 7 junctional nucleotides match TRBD2. What was sequenced was blood buffy coat. For the CDR3, the sequence is CSVDNPSGSSYNEQFF. The covered CDR3 bases are TGCAGCGTTGATAACCCTAGCGGTAGTTCCTACAATGAG.